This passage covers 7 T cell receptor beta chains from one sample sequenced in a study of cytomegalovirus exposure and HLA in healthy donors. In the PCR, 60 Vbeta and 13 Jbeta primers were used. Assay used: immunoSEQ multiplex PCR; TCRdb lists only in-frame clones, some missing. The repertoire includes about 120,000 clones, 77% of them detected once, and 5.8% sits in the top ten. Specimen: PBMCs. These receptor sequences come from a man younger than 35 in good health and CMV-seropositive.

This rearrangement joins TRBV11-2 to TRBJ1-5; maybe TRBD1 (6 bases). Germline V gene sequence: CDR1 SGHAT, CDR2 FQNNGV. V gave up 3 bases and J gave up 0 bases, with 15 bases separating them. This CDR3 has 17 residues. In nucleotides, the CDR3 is TGTGCCAGCAGCTTTCCGGGACATATTGATAGCAATCAGCCCCAGCATTTT. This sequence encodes CASSFPGHIDSNQPQHF.

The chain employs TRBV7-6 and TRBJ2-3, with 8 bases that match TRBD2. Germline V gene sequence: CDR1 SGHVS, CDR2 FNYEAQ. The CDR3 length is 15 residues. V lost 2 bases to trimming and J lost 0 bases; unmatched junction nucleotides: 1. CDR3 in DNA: TGTGCCAGCAGCTTAACGGGGGGGAGCACAGATACGCAGTATTTT. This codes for CASSLTGGSTDTQYF.

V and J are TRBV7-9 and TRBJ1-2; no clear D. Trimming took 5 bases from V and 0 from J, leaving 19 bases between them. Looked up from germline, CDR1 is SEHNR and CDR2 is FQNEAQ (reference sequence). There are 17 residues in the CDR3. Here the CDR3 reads CASSGPPGGLANYGYTF. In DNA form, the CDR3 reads TGTGCCAGCAGCGGGCCGCCCGGAGGACTAGCTAACTATGGCTACACCTTC.

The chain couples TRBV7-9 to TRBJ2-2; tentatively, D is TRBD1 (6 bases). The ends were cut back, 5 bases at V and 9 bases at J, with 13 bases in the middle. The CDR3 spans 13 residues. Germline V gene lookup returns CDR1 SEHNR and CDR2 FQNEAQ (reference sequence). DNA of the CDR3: TGTGCCAGCAGCCCTAGTGGGGGCCGGGAGCTGTTTTTT. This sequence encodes CASSPSGGRELFF.

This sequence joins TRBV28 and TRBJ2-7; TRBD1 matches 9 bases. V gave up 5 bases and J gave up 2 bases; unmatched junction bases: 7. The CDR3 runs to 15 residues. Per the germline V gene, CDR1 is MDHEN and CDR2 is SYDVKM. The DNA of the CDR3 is TGTGCCAGCAGTCGCCGGGACAGGGATACCTACGAGCAGTACTTC. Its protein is CASSRRDRDTYEQYF.

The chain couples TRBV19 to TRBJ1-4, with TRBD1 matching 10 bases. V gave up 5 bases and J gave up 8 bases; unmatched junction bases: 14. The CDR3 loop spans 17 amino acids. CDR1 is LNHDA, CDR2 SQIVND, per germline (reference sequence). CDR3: CASSASRDRGRGEKLFF. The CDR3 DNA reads TGTGCCAGTAGTGCGTCCCGGGACAGGGGACGGGGCGAAAAACTGTTTTTT.

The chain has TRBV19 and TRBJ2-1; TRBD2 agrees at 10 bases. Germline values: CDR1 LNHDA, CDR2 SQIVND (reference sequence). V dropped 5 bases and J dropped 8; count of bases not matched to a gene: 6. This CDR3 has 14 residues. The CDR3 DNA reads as TGTGCCAGTAGTCCCGGACTAGCGGTCTATGAGCAGTTCTTC. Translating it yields CASSPGLAVYEQFF.